The T cell receptor beta chain described here comes from a study of long-term antiretroviral therapy in people with HIV. Study outcomes and limitations: The study lacked data on ART adherence, viral resistance or therapy changes. Diversity measured after ART increased yet remained under transplant donor controls.

As regards this clone: Its antigen is undetermined.

The germline V and J ends were trimmed by 2 bases and 0 bases, with 14 bases remaining between them. CDR1 and CDR2 from the germline V gene are MNHEY and SVGAGI. This CDR3 region has 16 residues. Assay version v3.0 of immunoSEQ was used, and it was run at survey level. The data were produced by immunoSEQ multiplex PCR, yet TCRdb's version contains in-frame clones alone and is incomplete. The data contain about 20,000 clones, over 70% of them seen just once; the ten biggest clones take up 8% to 10%. The specimen comprised unsorted PBMCs, sampled 0.5 years before starting antiretroviral therapy. This receptor was taken from a young man with HIV. V usage is TRBV6-5 and J usage is TRBJ2-7; D is ambiguous. CDR3 in DNA: TGTGCCAGCAGTTACGGTGGGGAATGGCGCTCCTACGAGCAGTACTTC. As protein: CASSYGGEWRSYEQYF.